Reported below is one T cell receptor beta chain. Germline V gene lookup returns CDR1 LNHDA and CDR2 SQIVND (reference sequence). The CDR3 is 17 residues long. V dropped 4 bases and J dropped 1; count of bases not matched to a gene: 5. The data stem from a study of blood T cell repertoires in COVID-19. For the study at large: Italy, Spain and the United States were the sources of the convalescent and acute COVID-19 samples. PBMCs, B-cell-depleted T cells, or T cells provided the cDNA or gDNA that made up the material.

Original analysis: Using reference gene primer amplification, nucleated cell counts were estimated. The protocol was immunoSEQ multiplex PCR, while the TCRdb copy is restricted to in-frame clones and leaves out a portion. V and J calls and clone size are those listed in that table; D and trimming were worked out from the DNA. Of 50,000 to 55,000 clones listed, around 83% are singletons. The sequenced sample consisted of peripheral blood. The receptor was derived from a man aged 55 to 69 with acute or convalescent COVID-19. The chain joins TRBV19 to TRBJ2-2; TRBD2 aligns across 11 bases. The CDR3 protein is CASSRGTSGGNTGELFF. The CDR3 DNA follows: TGTGCCAGTAGTAGGGGGACTAGCGGCGGGAACACCGGGGAGCTGTTTTTT.